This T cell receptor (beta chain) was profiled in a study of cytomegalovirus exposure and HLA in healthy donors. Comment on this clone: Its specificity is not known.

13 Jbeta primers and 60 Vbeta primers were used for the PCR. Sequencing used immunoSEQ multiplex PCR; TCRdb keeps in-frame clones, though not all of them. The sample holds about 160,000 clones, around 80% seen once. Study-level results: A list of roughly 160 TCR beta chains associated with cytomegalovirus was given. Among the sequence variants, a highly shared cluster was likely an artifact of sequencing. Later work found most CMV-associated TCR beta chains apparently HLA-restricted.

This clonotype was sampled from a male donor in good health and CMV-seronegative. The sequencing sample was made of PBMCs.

Here the CDR3 reads CASSASQGSSYEQYF. The CDR3 DNA sequence: TGTGCCAGCAGCGCCTCGCAGGGGAGCTCCTACGAGCAGTACTTC. The V call is TRBV7-6, the J call TRBJ2-7; a weak D match, TRBD1 (6 bases). The CDR3 consists of 15 residues. Per the germline V gene, CDR1 is SGHVS and CDR2 is FNYEAQ. Trimming took 5 bases from V and 0 from J, leaving 14 bases between them. Drawing the rest from reference TRBV7-6 and TRBJ2-7, the complete variable domain is GAGVSQSPRYKVTKRGQDVALRCDPISGHVSLYWYRQALGQGPEFLTYFNYEAQQDKSGLPNDRFSAERPEGSISTLTIQRTEQRDSAMYRCASSASQGSSYEQYFGPGTRLTVT.